A selection of T cell receptor beta chains follows, all from one sample in a study of T cells after posttransplantation cyclophosphamide. Profiling relied on immunoSEQ multiplex PCR, and the TCRdb table lists in-frame clones only, not all of them. The sample shows 15,000 to 20,000 clones, roughly 73% of them seen only once. The input for sequencing was CD8+ T cells sorted from PBMCs, taken roughly 1,900 days after a stem cell transplant with posttransplant cyclophosphamide. The source of these receptors is a female patient between 35 and 55 years old who received an allogeneic stem cell transplant from a related donor, was CMV-positive, and had no GVHD. A share of the T cells may be of graft donor origin. The CDR3 runs from the conserved cysteine through the conserved F or W. A D gene is named only where the DNA matches it firmly. Expanded clones get a size class; other rows say once, few or many, or leave the size out.

d_call: .; j_call: TRBJ1-2; clone_size: .; v_call: TRBV7-9; cdr3_aa: CASPSGILRYGYTF; cdr3_nt: TGTGCCAGCCCGTCAGGGATTTTAAGGTATGGCTACACCTTC
d_call: .; j_call: TRBJ2-1; clone_size: .; v_call: TRBV11-2; cdr3_aa: CASSLDSNEQFF; cdr3_nt: TGTGCCAGCAGCTTAGATAGCAATGAGCAGTTCTTC
d_call: .; j_call: TRBJ2-6; clone_size: .; v_call: TRBV7-9; cdr3_aa: CASSLDSQSGANVLTF; cdr3_nt: TGTGCCAGCAGCTTAGACAGCCAGTCTGGGGCCAACGTCCTGACTTTC
d_call: .; j_call: TRBJ1-1; clone_size: .; v_call: TRBV5-8; cdr3_aa: CASSPDRFSMNTEAFF; cdr3_nt: TGTGCCAGCAGCCCCGACAGATTCTCTATGAACACTGAAGCTTTCTTT
d_call: .; j_call: TRBJ2-3; clone_size: large; v_call: TRBV10-1; cdr3_aa: CASSVDSDTQYF; cdr3_nt: TGCGCCAGCAGTGTGGACTCAGATACGCAGTATTTT
d_call: .; j_call: TRBJ1-2; clone_size: .; v_call: TRBV19; cdr3_aa: CASSIGGLGYTF; cdr3_nt: TGTGCCAGTAGTATAGGGGGGCTCGGCTACACCTTC
d_call: TRBD1; j_call: TRBJ2-7; clone_size: .; v_call: TRBV7-3; cdr3_aa: CASSPRQGYEQYF; cdr3_nt: TGTGCCAGCAGCCCCAGACAGGGCTACGAGCAGTACTTC
d_call: .; j_call: TRBJ1-5; clone_size: .; v_call: TRBV4-1; cdr3_aa: CASSQELPNSNQPQHF; cdr3_nt: TGCGCCAGCAGCCAAGAACTGCCAAATAGCAATCAGCCCCAGCATTTT
d_call: TRBD1; j_call: TRBJ2-3; clone_size: medium-sized; v_call: TRBV7-3; cdr3_aa: CASSSIQGSTQYF; cdr3_nt: TGTGCCAGCAGCTCTATACAGGGGAGTACGCAGTATTTT
d_call: TRBD2; j_call: TRBJ2-1; clone_size: .; v_call: TRBV10-3; cdr3_aa: CAISAPGLAPHNEQFF; cdr3_nt: TGTGCCATCAGTGCCCCTGGACTAGCTCCCCACAATGAGCAGTTCTTC
d_call: TRBD1; j_call: TRBJ1-2; clone_size: .; v_call: TRBV25-1; cdr3_aa: CASSTMDRGLRFNYGYTF; cdr3_nt: TGTGCCAGCAGTACGATGGACAGGGGCCTCAGATTTAACTATGGCTACACCTTC
d_call: TRBD1; j_call: TRBJ2-7; clone_size: .; v_call: TRBV6-5; cdr3_aa: CASSYSTGGSYEQYF; cdr3_nt: TGTGCCAGCAGTTACTCGACAGGGGGCTCCTACGAGCAGTACTTC
d_call: TRBD2; j_call: TRBJ2-5; clone_size: .; v_call: TRBV5-6; cdr3_aa: CASSLGASGAEETQYF; cdr3_nt: TGTGCCAGCAGCCTGGGGGCTAGCGGGGCCGAAGAGACCCAGTACTTC
d_call: .; j_call: TRBJ1-4; clone_size: .; v_call: TRBV9; cdr3_aa: CASSVEGQGEKLFF; cdr3_nt: TGTGCCAGCAGCGTAGAGGGTCAGGGTGAAAAACTGTTTTTT
d_call: TRBD1; j_call: TRBJ1-1; clone_size: .; v_call: TRBV7-9; cdr3_aa: CASSPGQGIVTEAFF; cdr3_nt: TGTGCCAGCAGCCCCGGACAGGGAATCGTTACTGAAGCTTTCTTT
d_call: TRBD1; j_call: TRBJ1-6; clone_size: .; v_call: TRBV4-1; cdr3_aa: CASSQVTGALGSPLHF; cdr3_nt: TGCGCCAGCAGCCAAGTCACAGGGGCATTAGGGTCACCCCTCCACTTT
d_call: .; j_call: TRBJ1-1; clone_size: once; v_call: TRBV20-1; cdr3_aa: CRGIGETEAFF; cdr3_nt: TGCAGGGGGATAGGGGAAACTGAAGCTTTCTTT
d_call: .; j_call: TRBJ1-5; clone_size: few; v_call: TRBV21-1; cdr3_aa: CASIPRQGRQPQHF; cdr3_nt: TGTGCCAGCATCCCTAGACAGGGCCGACAGCCCCAGCATTTT
d_call: .; j_call: TRBJ1-5; clone_size: .; v_call: TRBV4-1; cdr3_aa: CASSQDDGDYNQPQHF; cdr3_nt: TGCGCCAGCAGCCAAGACGACGGGGATTACAATCAGCCCCAGCATTTT
d_call: TRBD1; j_call: TRBJ2-7; clone_size: .; v_call: TRBV11-1; cdr3_aa: CASSLGQGADEQYF; cdr3_nt: TGTGCCAGCAGCTTAGGCCAGGGGGCCGACGAGCAGTACTTC
d_call: TRBD1; j_call: TRBJ2-2; clone_size: .; v_call: TRBV4-2; cdr3_aa: CASSPLGTENGELFF; cdr3_nt: TGTGCCAGCAGCCCCCTAGGGACAGAAAACGGGGAGCTGTTTTTT